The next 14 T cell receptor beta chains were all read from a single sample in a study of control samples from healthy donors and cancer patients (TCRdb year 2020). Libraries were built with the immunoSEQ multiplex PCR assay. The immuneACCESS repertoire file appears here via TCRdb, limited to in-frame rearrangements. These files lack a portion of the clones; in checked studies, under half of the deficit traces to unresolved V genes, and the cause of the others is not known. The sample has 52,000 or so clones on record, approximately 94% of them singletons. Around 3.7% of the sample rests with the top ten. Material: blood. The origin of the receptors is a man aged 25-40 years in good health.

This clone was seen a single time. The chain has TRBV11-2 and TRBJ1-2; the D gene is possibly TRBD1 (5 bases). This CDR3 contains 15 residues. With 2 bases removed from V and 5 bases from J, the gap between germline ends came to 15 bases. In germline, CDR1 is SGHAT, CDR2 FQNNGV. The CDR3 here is CASSLTLPRGYGYTF. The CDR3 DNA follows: TGTGCCAGCAGCTTAACCCTACCGCGGGGGTATGGCTACACCTTC.

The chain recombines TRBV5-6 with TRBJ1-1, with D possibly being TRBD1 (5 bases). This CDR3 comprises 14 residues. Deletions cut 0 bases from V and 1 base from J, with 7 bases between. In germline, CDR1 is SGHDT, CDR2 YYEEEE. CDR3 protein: CASSLVGGNTEAFF. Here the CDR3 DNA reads TGTGCCAGCAGCTTGGTGGGGGGGAACACTGAAGCTTTCTTT.

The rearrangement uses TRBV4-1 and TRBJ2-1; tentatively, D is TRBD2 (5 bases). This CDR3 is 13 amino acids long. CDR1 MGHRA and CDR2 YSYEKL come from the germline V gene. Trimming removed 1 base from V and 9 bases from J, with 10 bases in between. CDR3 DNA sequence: TGCGCCAGCAGCCAAGTCGCTAGCTCTGAGCAGTTCTTC. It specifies CASSQVASSEQFF.

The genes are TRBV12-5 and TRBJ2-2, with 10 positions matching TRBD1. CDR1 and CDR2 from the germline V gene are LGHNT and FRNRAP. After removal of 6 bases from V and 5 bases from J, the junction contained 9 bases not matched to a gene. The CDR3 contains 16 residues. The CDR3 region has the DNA TGTGCTAGTGGACCGGACAGGGGGTCGGGGACCGGGGAGCTGTTTTTT. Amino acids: CASGPDRGSGTGELFF. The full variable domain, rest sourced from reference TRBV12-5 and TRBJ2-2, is DARVTQTPRHKVTEMGQEVTMRCQPILGHNTVFWYRQTMMQGLELLAYFRNRAPLDDSGMPKDRFSAEMPDATLATLKIQPSEPRDSAVYFCASGPDRGSGTGELFFGEGSRLTVL.

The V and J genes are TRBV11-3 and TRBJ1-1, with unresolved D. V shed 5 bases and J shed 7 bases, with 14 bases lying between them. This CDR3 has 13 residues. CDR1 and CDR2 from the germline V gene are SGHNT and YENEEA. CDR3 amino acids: CASSPRGGVEAFF. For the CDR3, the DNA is TGTGCCAGCAGCCCCCGGGGAGGTGTTGAAGCTTTCTTT.

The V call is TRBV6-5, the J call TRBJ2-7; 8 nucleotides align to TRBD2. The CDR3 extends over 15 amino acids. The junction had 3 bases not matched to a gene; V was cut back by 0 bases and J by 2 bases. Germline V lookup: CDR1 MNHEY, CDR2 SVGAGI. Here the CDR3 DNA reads TGTGCCAGCAGTTACTCGACGGGAGGGACCTACGAGCAGTACTTC. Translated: CASSYSTGGTYEQYF.

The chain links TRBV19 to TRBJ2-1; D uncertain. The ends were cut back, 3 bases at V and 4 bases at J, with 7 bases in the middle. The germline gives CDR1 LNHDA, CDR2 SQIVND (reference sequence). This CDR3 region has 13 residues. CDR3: CASSMSRYNEQFF. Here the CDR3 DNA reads TGTGCCAGTAGTATGTCCAGGTACAATGAGCAGTTCTTC.

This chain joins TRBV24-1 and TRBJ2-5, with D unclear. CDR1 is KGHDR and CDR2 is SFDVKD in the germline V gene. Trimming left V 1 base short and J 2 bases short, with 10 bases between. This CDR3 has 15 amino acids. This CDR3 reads CATSDFLQPQETQYF. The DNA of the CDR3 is TGTGCCACCAGTGATTTCTTACAGCCTCAAGAGACCCAGTACTTC.

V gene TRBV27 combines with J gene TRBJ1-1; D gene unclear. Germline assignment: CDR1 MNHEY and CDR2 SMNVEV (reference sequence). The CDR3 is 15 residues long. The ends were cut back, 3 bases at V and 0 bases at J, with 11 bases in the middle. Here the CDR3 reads CASSFSTGMNTEAFF. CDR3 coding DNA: TGTGCCAGCAGTTTCTCGACTGGAATGAACACTGAAGCTTTCTTT.

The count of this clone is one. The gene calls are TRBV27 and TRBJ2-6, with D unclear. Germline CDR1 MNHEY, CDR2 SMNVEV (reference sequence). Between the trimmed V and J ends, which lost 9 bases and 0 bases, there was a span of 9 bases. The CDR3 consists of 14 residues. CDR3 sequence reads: CASAGFSGANVLTF. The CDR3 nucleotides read TGTGCCAGTGCCGGGTTCTCTGGGGCCAACGTCCTGACTTTC.

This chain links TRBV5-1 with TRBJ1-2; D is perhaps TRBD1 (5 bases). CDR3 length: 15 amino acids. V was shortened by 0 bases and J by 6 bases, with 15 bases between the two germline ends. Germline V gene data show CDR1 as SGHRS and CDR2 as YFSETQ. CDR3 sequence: CASSLGGHRGDGYTF. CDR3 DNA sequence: TGCGCCAGCAGCTTGGGAGGCCACCGAGGGGATGGCTACACCTTC.

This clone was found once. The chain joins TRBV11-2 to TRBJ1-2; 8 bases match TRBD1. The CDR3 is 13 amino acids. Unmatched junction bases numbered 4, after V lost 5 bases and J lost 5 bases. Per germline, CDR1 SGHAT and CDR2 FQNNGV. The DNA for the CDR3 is TGTGCCAGCAGCCCGACAGGGGAGTATGGCTACACCTTC. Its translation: CASSPTGEYGYTF.

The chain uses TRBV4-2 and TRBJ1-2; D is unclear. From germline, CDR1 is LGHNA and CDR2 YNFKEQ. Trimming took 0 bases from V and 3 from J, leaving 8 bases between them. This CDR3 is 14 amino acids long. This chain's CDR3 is CASSQEEGDYGYTF. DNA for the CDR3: TGTGCCAGCAGCCAAGAAGAGGGAGACTATGGCTACACCTTC.

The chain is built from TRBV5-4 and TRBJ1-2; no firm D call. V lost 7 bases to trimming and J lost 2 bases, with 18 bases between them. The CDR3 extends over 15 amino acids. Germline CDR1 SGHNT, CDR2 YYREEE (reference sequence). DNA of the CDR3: TGTGCCAGCTTGGGTCAAGCAGGAGAGAACTATGGCTACACCTTC. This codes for CASLGQAGENYGYTF. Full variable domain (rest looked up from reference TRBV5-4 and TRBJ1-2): ETGVTQSPTHLIKTRGQQVTLRCSSQSGHNTVSWYQQALGQGPQFIFQYYREEENGRGNFPPRFSGLQFPNYSSELNVNALELDDSALYLCASLGQAGENYGYTFGSGTRLTVV.